The clone carrying this T cell receptor beta chain showed up just once. This record comes from a study of technical replicates of blood from several donors. V lost 4 bases to trimming and J lost 5 bases; unmatched junction nucleotides: 5. CDR1 and CDR2 (germline): SGHNT, YYREEE (reference sequence). CDR3 length equals 14 residues. Profiling relied on immunoSEQ multiplex PCR, and the TCRdb table lists in-frame clones only, not all of them. This table holds about 97,000 clones, about 95% found once. The clonotype originates from a human donor in good health. This chain uses TRBV5-4 with TRBJ1-4; TRBD1 agrees at 7 bases. Sequencing used T cells isolated from PBMCs. DNA of the CDR3: TGTGCCAGCAGCCGACAGGGTAAAAATGAAAAACTGTTTTTT. Encoded protein: CASSRQGKNEKLFF.